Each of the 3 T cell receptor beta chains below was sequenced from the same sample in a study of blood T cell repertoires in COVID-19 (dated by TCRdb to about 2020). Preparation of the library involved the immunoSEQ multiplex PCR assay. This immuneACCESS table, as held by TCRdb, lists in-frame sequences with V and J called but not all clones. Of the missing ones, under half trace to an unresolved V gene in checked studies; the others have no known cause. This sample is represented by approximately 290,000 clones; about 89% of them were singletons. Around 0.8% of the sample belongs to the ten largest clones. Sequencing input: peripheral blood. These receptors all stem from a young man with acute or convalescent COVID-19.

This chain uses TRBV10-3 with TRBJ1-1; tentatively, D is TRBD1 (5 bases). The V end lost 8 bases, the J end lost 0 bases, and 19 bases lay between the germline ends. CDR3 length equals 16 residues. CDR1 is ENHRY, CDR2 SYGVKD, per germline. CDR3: CAISGGLQVMNTEAFF. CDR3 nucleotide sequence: TGTGCCATCTCCGGGGGGTTGCAGGTGATGAACACTGAAGCTTTCTTT.

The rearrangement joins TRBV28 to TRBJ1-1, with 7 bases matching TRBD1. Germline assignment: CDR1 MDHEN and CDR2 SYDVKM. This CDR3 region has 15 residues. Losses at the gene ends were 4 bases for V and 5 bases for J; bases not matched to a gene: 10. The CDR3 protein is CASSSSRQGGTEAFF. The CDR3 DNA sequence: TGTGCCAGCAGTTCATCTCGACAGGGAGGTACTGAAGCTTTCTTT. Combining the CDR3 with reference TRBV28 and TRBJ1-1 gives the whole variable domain DVKVTQSSRYLVKRTGEKVFLECVQDMDHENMFWYRQDPGLGLRLIYFSYDVKMKEKGDIPEGYSVSREKKERFSLILESASTNQTSMYLCASSSSRQGGTEAFFGQGTRLTVV.

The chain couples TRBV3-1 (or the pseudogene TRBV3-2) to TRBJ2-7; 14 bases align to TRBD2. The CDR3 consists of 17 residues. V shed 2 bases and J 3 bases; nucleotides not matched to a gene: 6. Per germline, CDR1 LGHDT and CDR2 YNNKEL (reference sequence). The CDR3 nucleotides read TGTGCCAGCAGCCAAAGAGGACTAGCGGGGGGAAGCTACGAGCAGTACTTC. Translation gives CASSQRGLAGGSYEQYF.